One and the same sample provided the 16 T cell receptor beta chains below, sequenced in a study of molecular identifiers for immune sequencing clone quantification. Using its own MiXCR run on the PCR reads, TCRdb lists one record per CDR3 protein. The table records about 640,000 distinct CDR3 sequences, around 20% of them present only once. The sequenced material came from naive CD8+ T cells from blood, with Jurkat cell RNA spiked in. Noted subset: FACS-sorted CD8+CD4-CCR7+CD45RA+ naive T cells. Receptors originate from a human donor in good health. Some libraries in this study had Jurkat cell RNA spiked in.

This clonotype was picked up a small number of times. This chain links TRBV20-1 with TRBJ1-3; D gene ambiguous. V was cut by 0 bases and J by 4 bases, with 10 bases left in between. In germline, CDR1 is DFQATT, CDR2 SNEGSKA (reference sequence). CDR3 length: 14 residues. The CDR3 DNA follows: TGCAGTGCTAGAGATACCCTCCTGGGAAACACCATATATTTT. The encoded protein is CSARDTLLGNTIYF.

This clonotype came up many times. V is TRBV27 and J is TRBJ2-3; perhaps TRBD1 as D (6 bases). From germline, CDR1 is MNHEY and CDR2 SMNVEV (reference sequence). V was cut by 5 bases and J by 3 bases, with 12 bases left in between. The CDR3 runs 14 residues. The CDR3 bases are TGTGCCAGCAGTCCAGCAGGGGCGACAGATACGCAGTATTTT. It translates to CASSPAGATDTQYF.

At least ten counts were recorded for this clonotype. The J gene is TRBJ2-2, the V gene TRBV29-1; D perhaps matches TRBD1 (5 bases). CDR3 length: 15 amino acids. The V end was cut by 4 bases, the J end by 2 bases, with 14 bases between. Germline CDR1 reads SQVTM; CDR2 reads ANQGSEA. This chain's CDR3 is CSVVRDSLNTGELFF. CDR3 DNA: TGCAGCGTTGTCCGCGACAGCCTAAACACCGGGGAGCTGTTTTTT.

Worth noting for this clonotype: The junction departs from germline at one end; a sequencing error may be responsible. This chain connects TRBV27 to TRBJ2-7; D remains ambiguous. The CDR3 contains 13 residues. Germline CDR1 is MNHEY and CDR2 is SMNVEV (reference sequence). Here the CDR3 reads CASNLFRGYEQYF. The DNA for the CDR3 is TGTGCCAGCAATTTATTTAGAGGCTACGAGCAGTACTTC.

This clonotype came up many times. The rearrangement joins TRBV7-9 to TRBJ2-6; unclear D gene. V lost 5 bases and J 3 bases, leaving 8 bases between the germline ends. The CDR3 sequence is 14 residues long. The V gene's germline CDR1 is SEHNR and CDR2 FQNEAQ (reference sequence). As DNA, the CDR3 is TGTGCCAGCAGCCTTGATGTTGGGGCCAACGTCCTGACTTTC. Amino acid sequence: CASSLDVGANVLTF.

In the case of this clonotype: A read error may explain this, as a much larger clone is one base away. The rearrangement joins TRBV2 to TRBJ1-1; D possibly corresponds to TRBD1 (6 bases). The CDR3 contains 13 residues. The germline V gene has CDR1 SNHLY and CDR2 FYNNEI. V lost 3 bases and J 7 bases, leaving 12 bases between the germline ends. CDR3 coding DNA: TGTGCCAGCAGTGACGGGACAACAGTTGAAGCTTTCTTT. Translation: CASSDGTTVEAFF.

V and J are TRBV6-2 or TRBV6-3 and TRBJ2-5; D is perhaps TRBD2 (5 bases). There are 14 residues in the CDR3. In germline, CDR1 is MNHEY, CDR2 SVGEGT. V was shortened by 10 bases and J by 5 bases, with 20 bases between the two germline ends. The CDR3 DNA follows: TGTGCCAACGCCCCCGCAGGAGGTCTGGAGACCCAGTACTTC. This encodes CANAPAGGLETQYF.

Comment on this clonotype: One base away lies a much larger clone, so this may be a sequencing read error. The chain joins TRBV6-2 or TRBV6-3 to TRBJ2-3; possible D gene TRBD1, 6 bases. CDR1 and CDR2 from the germline V gene are MNHEY and SVGEGT. The CDR3 contains 15 residues. Trimming cost V 2 bases and J 10 bases, with 19 bases left between them. DNA for the CDR3: TGTGCCAGCAGTTACGGCAGGGGCCCTTTGGATTCGCAGTATTTT. Amino acids: CASSYGRGPLDSQYF.

This clonotype was observed at least ten times. The genes are TRBV6-2 or TRBV6-3 and TRBJ2-1; TRBD2 is a possible D gene (6 bases). Germline-derived CDR1 and CDR2 are MNHEY and SVGEGT. The CDR3 sequence is 16 residues long. Trimming stripped 5 bases from V and 0 bases from J, with 14 bases between. CDR3 sequence reads: CASSARDFSSYNEQFF. The CDR3 DNA reads TGTGCCAGCAGTGCCCGGGACTTTAGCTCCTACAATGAGCAGTTCTTC.

V usage is TRBV12-3 or TRBV12-4 and J usage is TRBJ2-7; D is unclear. The ends were cut back, 5 bases at V and 8 bases at J, with 10 bases in the middle. The CDR3 is 11 amino acids. CDR3: CASSPSTKQYF. The CDR3 DNA reads TGTGCCAGCAGTCCCTCAACCAAGCAGTACTTC.

At least ten counts were recorded for this clonotype. As DNA, the CDR3 is TGCGCCAGCAGCCCACCCCTTACCTACGAGCAGTACTTC. It specifies CASSPPLTYEQYF. The chain links TRBV5-1 to TRBJ2-7, with D uncertain. Looked up from germline, CDR1 is SGHRS and CDR2 is YFSETQ. The CDR3 spans 13 residues. Trimming cost V 4 bases and J 2 bases, with 10 bases left between them.

At least ten counts were recorded for this clonotype. The chain joins TRBV15 to TRBJ1-1; 9 bases are a match to TRBD1. The CDR3 is 14 amino acids. The V and J ends lost 3 bases and 3 bases, in that order; junction bases with no gene match: 2. Germline lookup yields CDR1 LNHNV and CDR2 YYDKDF (reference sequence). The CDR3 loop is CATSSRDRDTEAFF. In nucleotides, the CDR3 is TGTGCCACCAGCAGCAGGGACAGGGACACTGAAGCTTTCTTT.

This clonotype showed up many times. The J gene is TRBJ1-1, the V gene TRBV6-5; weak D call: TRBD1 (5 bases). The CDR3 covers 15 residues. Trimming left V 2 bases short and J 4 bases short, with 14 bases between. Germline assignment: CDR1 MNHEY and CDR2 SVGAGI. The CDR3 sequence: CASSYDQGGVTEAFF. The CDR3, as DNA: TGTGCCAGCAGTTACGATCAGGGAGGCGTCACTGAAGCTTTCTTT.

This clonotype was counted at least ten times. The junction shows a germline mismatch at one end, possibly a read error. This rearrangement joins TRBV13 to TRBJ2-1; the D is unclear. This CDR3 region has 12 residues. The germline gives CDR1 PRHDT, CDR2 FYEKMQ (reference sequence). For the CDR3, the DNA is TGTGCCAGCAGCTCAACAAGTGGAATGCTCCTCTTC. This translates into CASSSTSGMLLF.

There are many counts of this clonotype. This chain connects TRBV28 to TRBJ1-5; 8 nucleotides line up with TRBD1. This CDR3 contains 16 residues. CDR1 is MDHEN, CDR2 SYDVKM, per germline. The ends lost 6 bases at V and 7 bases at J; junction bases unmatched: 14. The CDR3 loop is CASSTRGQGGYQPQHF. The CDR3 bases are TGTGCCAGCAGCACGCGAGGACAGGGTGGTTACCAGCCCCAGCATTTT.

In its sample, this clonotype was seen many times. This rearrangement joins TRBV9 to TRBJ2-3; TRBD2 agrees at 10 bases. The CDR3 loop spans 18 amino acids. The germline CDR1 and CDR2 sequences are SGDLS and YYNGEE. Losses at the gene ends were 0 bases for V and 2 bases for J; bases not matched to a gene: 9. For the CDR3, the DNA is TGTGCCAGCAGCGTAGAAGGAGGGACTAGCGCATTCACAGATACGCAGTATTTT. It encodes CASSVEGGTSAFTDTQYF.